These 25 T cell receptor beta chains originate from one sample sequenced in a study of CD8 T cells in ankylosing spondylitis. Regarding the study as a whole: Seemingly characteristic of ankylosing spondylitis blood was a TCR beta motif consisting of 7 or 8 highly homologous variants.

TCRdb re-analysed the 5' RACE reads in MiXCR, keeping a single row per CDR3 protein. The data hold about 460,000 distinct CDR3 sequences, with under 5.5% observed a single time. The antigens for these receptors are not known. Sequenced: blood, either unsorted or a sorted T cell fraction (not recorded which). All receptors come from a male donor with ankylosing spondylitis.

At least ten counts were recorded for this clonotype. The rearrangement uses TRBV6-5 and TRBJ1-2, with D unclear. This CDR3 has 16 amino acids. Trimming took off 0 bases at V and 0 bases at J, with 11 bases between the two ends. Germline assignment: CDR1 MNHEY and CDR2 SVGAGI. The CDR3 loop is CASSYSERRANYGYTF. In nucleotides, the CDR3 is TGTGCCAGCAGTTACTCAGAACGGAGAGCTAACTATGGCTACACCTTC.

This clonotype was picked up many times. The chain uses TRBV5-1 and TRBJ2-7; 7 nucleotides agree with TRBD1. The J segment lost 1 base and the V segment lost 3 bases, leaving 4 bases of the junction unmatched. This CDR3 is 14 amino acids long. The germline CDR1 and CDR2 sequences are SGHRS and YFSETQ. DNA of the CDR3: TGCGCCAGCAGCTCCCGGGACAGATCCTACGAGCAGTACTTC. It is translated as CASSSRDRSYEQYF.

This clonotype appeared many times. The V gene is TRBV5-1, the J gene TRBJ2-7, with a weak D call TRBD2 (6 bases). Germline-derived CDR1 and CDR2 are SGHRS and YFSETQ. The length of the CDR3 is 14 residues. Trimming cost V 4 bases and J 6 bases, with 17 bases left between them. As DNA, the CDR3 is TGCGCCAGCAGCACCTGGGGGGTGAGGGGCGAGCAGTACTTC. Protein product: CASSTWGVRGEQYF.

This clonotype was picked up many times. CDR3 amino acids: CASSLQPAFSYEQYF. The CDR3 nucleotides read TGTGCCAGCAGTCTTCAGCCGGCTTTCTCCTACGAGCAGTACTTC. The genes are TRBV7-2 and TRBJ2-7; D unresolved. Germline V gene data show CDR1 as SGHTA and CDR2 as FQGNSA. Trimming left V 6 bases short and J 0 bases short, with 15 bases between. The CDR3 sequence is 15 residues long.

J is TRBJ2-4 and V is TRBV2; D possibly corresponds to TRBD2 (5 bases). With 4 bases removed from V and 0 bases from J, the gap between germline ends came to 10 bases. The CDR3 has 15 residues. Looked up from germline, CDR1 is SNHLY and CDR2 is FYNNEI. The CDR3 region is CASSGMGEAKNIQYF. The CDR3 bases are TGTGCCAGCAGTGGTATGGGAGAAGCCAAAAACATTCAGTACTTC.

This clonotype was counted many times. The V call is TRBV12-3 or TRBV12-4, the J call TRBJ1-3; possible D gene TRBD1, 5 bases. V was pared by 6 bases and J by 1 base, with 13 bases between. The CDR3 consists of 15 residues. The CDR3 nucleotides read TGTGCCAGCAGATTCAGGGACCCTTCTGGAAACACCATATATTTT. It codes for CASRFRDPSGNTIYF.

Ten or more counts support this clonotype. The V call is TRBV20-1, the J call TRBJ2-7, with a possible D match to TRBD1 (5 bases). This CDR3 spans 15 amino acids. Germline V CDR1 and CDR2: DFQATT, SNEGSKA (reference sequence). Trimming removed 0 bases at V and 3 bases at J, with 15 bases between. The CDR3: CSARDPETDFYEQYF. DNA for the CDR3: TGCAGTGCTAGAGATCCCGAGACAGATTTCTACGAGCAGTACTTC.

This clonotype was seen more than once but under ten times. The chain joins TRBV12-3 or TRBV12-4 to TRBJ1-3; tentative D call: TRBD1 (6 bases). The CDR3 runs 16 residues. V lost 5 bases to trimming and J lost 2 bases, with 16 bases between them. This chain's CDR3 is CASSVTGLGPGNTIYF. The CDR3 DNA follows: TGTGCCAGCAGTGTCACAGGGCTGGGGCCTGGAAACACCATATATTTT.

The chain's CDR3 is CASSLDPGDEPQHF. In nucleotides, the CDR3 is TGTGCCAGCAGCTTAGATCCAGGGGACGAGCCCCAGCATTTT. V is TRBV7-6 and J is TRBJ1-5; D possibly corresponds to TRBD1 (6 bases). V lost 1 base and J 8 bases, leaving 12 bases between the germline ends. Germline CDR1 SGHVS, CDR2 FNYEAQ. The CDR3 covers 14 residues.

This clonotype appeared many times. J is TRBJ2-7 and V is TRBV20-1; 7 positions match TRBD1. The V gene end was trimmed by 5 bases and the J gene end by 4 bases; junction bases not matched to a gene: 5. Germline V gives CDR1 DFQATT, CDR2 SNEGSKA (reference sequence). The CDR3 extends over 12 amino acids. This CDR3 reads CSAFTGVYEQYF. CDR3 in DNA: TGCAGTGCTTTTACAGGGGTTTACGAGCAGTACTTC.

This clonotype was seen ten or more times. This chain links TRBV6-6 with TRBJ1-1; D remains ambiguous. This CDR3 is 13 amino acids long. The germline V gene has CDR1 MNHNY and CDR2 SVGAGI (reference sequence). Deletions cut 4 bases from V and 1 base from J, with 7 bases between. The CDR3: CASSWQGNTEAFF. The DNA of the CDR3 is TGTGCCAGCAGTTGGCAAGGGAACACTGAAGCTTTCTTT.

In its sample, this clonotype was seen many times. One end of the junction does not line up with germline, which may come from a read error. V usage is TRBV20-1 and J usage is TRBJ1-5; tentatively, D is TRBD1 (5 bases). From germline, CDR1 is DFQATT and CDR2 SNEGSKA (reference sequence). This CDR3 is 13 amino acids long. CDR3 residues: CSAGGLSHQPQHF. CDR3 in DNA: TGCAGTGCTGGGGGACTTAGCCATCAGCCCCAGCATTTT.

This clonotype was detected ten times or more. The rearrangement uses TRBV6-5 and TRBJ1-4; 10 nucleotides agree with TRBD1. J was trimmed by 8 bases and V by 3 bases; bases with no gene match: 9. The germline gives CDR1 MNHEY, CDR2 SVGAGI. The CDR3 spans 16 residues. CDR3 amino acids: CASSYLRTGGGEKLFF. The DNA of the CDR3 is TGTGCCAGCAGTTATCTTCGGACAGGGGGTGGAGAAAAACTGTTTTTT.

This clonotype was found many times. The chain has TRBV20-1 and TRBJ2-4; TRBD2 aligns across 8 bases. Germline CDR1 DFQATT, CDR2 SNEGSKA (reference sequence). V dropped 5 bases and J dropped 6; count of bases not matched to a gene: 9. The CDR3 has 14 residues. CDR3 coding DNA: TGCAGTGCTTTCTCCAGCGGGAGAAGAAACATTCAGTACTTC. Encoded protein: CSAFSSGRRNIQYF.

V and J are TRBV6-2 or TRBV6-3 and TRBJ2-5; 8 nucleotides line up with TRBD2. This CDR3 spans 12 amino acids. Trimming at V came to 6 bases and at J to 5 bases, leaving 2 bases not matched to a gene. Germline loops: CDR1 MNHEY, CDR2 SVGEGT. CDR3 nucleotides: TGTGCCAGCAGATCGGGGGGGGAGACCCAGTACTTC. Its translation is CASRSGGETQYF.

This clonotype was detected ten times or more. V and J are TRBV7-2 and TRBJ1-1; TRBD1 might be the D (6 bases). Per germline, CDR1 SGHTA and CDR2 FQGNSA. V was shortened by 4 bases and J by 6 bases, with 12 bases between the two germline ends. This CDR3 contains 13 residues. The CDR3 region is CASSSQGGAEAFF. The CDR3 DNA sequence: TGTGCCAGCAGCTCACAGGGAGGTGCTGAAGCTTTCTTT.

This clonotype was recorded at least ten times. This chain links TRBV3-1 with TRBJ1-1; 7 bases are shared with TRBD1. With 2 bases clipped from V and 5 bases from J, the junction kept 14 bases outside the gene matches. The CDR3 runs 17 residues. Germline assignment: CDR1 LGHDT and CDR2 YNNKEL (reference sequence). CDR3 in DNA: TGTGCCAGCAGCCAATATCCTGGGGGAGGGGGCCATACTGAAGCTTTCTTT. It yields the protein CASSQYPGGGGHTEAFF.

This clonotype was detected ten times or more. The chain combines TRBV9 with TRBJ1-3, with D possibly TRBD1 on 6 matching bases. The germline V gene encodes CDR1 SGDLS and CDR2 YYNGEE. The CDR3 has 16 residues. Between the trimmed V and J ends, which lost 2 bases and 0 bases, there was a span of 12 bases. The CDR3 spells CASSVGGPSSGNTIYF. The CDR3 region has the DNA TGTGCCAGCAGCGTTGGGGGCCCAAGCTCTGGAAACACCATATATTTT.

This clonotype was seen repeatedly, ten times or more. The rearrangement joins TRBV6-2 or TRBV6-3 to TRBJ1-5; 7 nucleotides align to TRBD1. Germline trimming cut 7 bases from V and 4 bases from J; bases unmatched to any gene: 4. The CDR3 sequence is 13 residues long. CDR1 is MNHEY and CDR2 is SVGEGT in the germline V gene. The CDR3: CASNNRGNQPQHF. The CDR3, as DNA: TGTGCCAGCAATAACAGGGGAAATCAGCCCCAGCATTTT.

In this sample, this clonotype turned up many times. The rearrangement links TRBV12-3 or TRBV12-4 to TRBJ1-1; no clear D gene. This CDR3 has 13 residues. V lost 2 bases and J lost 5, with 9 bases in between. The CDR3 DNA follows: TGTGCCAGCAGTTTAATAATTTGGACTGAAGCTTTCTTT. Encoded protein: CASSLIIWTEAFF.

This clonotype was counted at least ten times. The chain has TRBV7-9 and TRBJ1-2; 7 bases agree with TRBD1. CDR3 size: 13 residues. CDR1 SEHNR and CDR2 FQNEAQ come from the germline V gene (reference sequence). V lost 8 bases and J lost 2; bases outside the gene matches: 5. The CDR3 spells CASGRGANYGYTF. The CDR3 coding sequence is TGTGCCAGCGGCAGGGGGGCGAACTATGGCTACACCTTC. Full variable domain (remainder filled in from reference TRBV7-9 and TRBJ1-2): DTGVSQNPRHKITKRGQNVTFRCDPISEHNRLYWYRQTLGQGPEFLTYFQNEAQLEKSRLLSDRFSAERPKGSFSTLEIQRTEQGDSAMYLCASGRGANYGYTFGSGTRLTVV.

The V gene is TRBV20-1, the J gene TRBJ2-3, with D possibly TRBD2 on 6 matching bases. CDR1 is DFQATT, CDR2 SNEGSKA, per germline (reference sequence). V was pared by 3 bases and J by 1 base, with 17 bases between. The CDR3 length is 16 residues. The CDR3 nucleotides are TGCAGTGCTAGTCCCCCCAGCGGGCGACGCACAGATACGCAGTATTTT. This encodes CSASPPSGRRTDTQYF.

This clonotype was recorded many times. V usage is TRBV6-5 and J usage is TRBJ2-1; TRBD2 agrees at 8 bases. The CDR3 covers 15 residues. The germline V gene encodes CDR1 MNHEY and CDR2 SVGAGI. The junction had 13 bases not matched to a gene; V was cut back by 2 bases and J by 13 bases. The chain's CDR3 is CASSYPQRGSLEQFF. In nucleotides, the CDR3 is TGTGCCAGCAGTTACCCCCAGCGGGGGAGCTTGGAACAGTTCTTC.

This clonotype was counted at least ten times. CDR3 residues: CASTLGDRSGYTF. The CDR3 DNA follows: TGTGCCAGCACCCTAGGGGATCGCTCGGGCTACACCTTC. The rearrangement links TRBV12-3 or TRBV12-4 to TRBJ1-2, with a possible D match to TRBD1 (5 bases). The CDR3 totals 13 residues. Trimming stripped 7 bases from V and 8 bases from J, with 17 bases between.

Ten or more counts support this clonotype. The V call is TRBV2, the J call TRBJ2-7; possible D gene TRBD1, 7 bases. Looked up from germline, CDR1 is SNHLY and CDR2 is FYNNEI. V dropped 0 bases and J dropped 6 bases, with 24 bases sitting between them. The CDR3 spans 18 residues. CDR3: CASSEALLSAGRGVEQYF. The CDR3, as DNA: TGTGCCAGCAGTGAAGCGCTTCTTAGCGCGGGCAGGGGGGTCGAGCAGTACTTC.